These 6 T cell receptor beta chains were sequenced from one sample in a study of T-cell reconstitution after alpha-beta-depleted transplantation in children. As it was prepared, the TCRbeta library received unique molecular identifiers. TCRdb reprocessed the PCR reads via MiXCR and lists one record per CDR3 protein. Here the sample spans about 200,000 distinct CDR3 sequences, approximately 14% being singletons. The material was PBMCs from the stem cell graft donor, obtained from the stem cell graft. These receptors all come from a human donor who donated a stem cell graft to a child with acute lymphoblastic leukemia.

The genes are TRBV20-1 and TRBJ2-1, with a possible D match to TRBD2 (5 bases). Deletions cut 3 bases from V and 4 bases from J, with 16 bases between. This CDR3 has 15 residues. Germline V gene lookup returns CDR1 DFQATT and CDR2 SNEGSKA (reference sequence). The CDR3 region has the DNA TGCAGTGCTAGGCCACTAGTCAATCCGTACAATGAGCAGTTCTTC. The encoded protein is CSARPLVNPYNEQFF.

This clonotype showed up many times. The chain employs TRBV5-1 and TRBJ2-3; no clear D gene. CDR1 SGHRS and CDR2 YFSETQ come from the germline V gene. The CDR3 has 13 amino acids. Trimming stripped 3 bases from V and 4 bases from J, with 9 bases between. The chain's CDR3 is CASSSEWADTQYF. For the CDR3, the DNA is TGCGCCAGCAGCTCGGAGTGGGCAGATACGCAGTATTTT.

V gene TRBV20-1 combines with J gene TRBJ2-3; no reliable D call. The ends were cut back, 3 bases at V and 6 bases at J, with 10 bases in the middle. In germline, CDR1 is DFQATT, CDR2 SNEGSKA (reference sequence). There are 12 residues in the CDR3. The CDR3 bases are TGCAGTGCTAGTCCCCGGGCCGATACGCAGTATTTT. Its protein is CSASPRADTQYF.

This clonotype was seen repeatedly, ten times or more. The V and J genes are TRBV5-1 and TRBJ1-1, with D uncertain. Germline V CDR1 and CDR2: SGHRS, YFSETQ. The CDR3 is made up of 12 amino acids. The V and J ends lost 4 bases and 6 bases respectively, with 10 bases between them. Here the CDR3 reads CASSTGEPEAFF. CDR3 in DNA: TGCGCCAGCAGCACCGGGGAGCCTGAAGCTTTCTTT.

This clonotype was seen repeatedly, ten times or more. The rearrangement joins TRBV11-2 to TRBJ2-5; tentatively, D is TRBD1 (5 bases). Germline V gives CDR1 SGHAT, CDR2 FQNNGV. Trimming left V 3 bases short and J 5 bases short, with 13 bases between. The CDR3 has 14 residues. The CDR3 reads CASSLGRSWETQYF. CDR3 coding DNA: TGTGCCAGCAGCTTGGGGCGATCATGGGAGACCCAGTACTTC.

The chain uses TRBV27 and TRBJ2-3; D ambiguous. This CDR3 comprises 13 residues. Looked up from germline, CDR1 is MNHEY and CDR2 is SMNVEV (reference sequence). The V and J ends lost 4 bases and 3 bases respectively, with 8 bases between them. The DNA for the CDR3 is TGTGCCAGCAGTTCTTCCAGAACAGATACGCAGTATTTT. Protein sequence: CASSSSRTDTQYF.